Each of the 10 T cell receptor beta chains below was sequenced from the same sample in a study of human T cells and chemical hapten exposure. Time point reported: pre-sensitization, week 0. Regarding treatment: therapeutic diphenylcyclopropenone sensitization with weekly scalp DPC. TCRdb reprocessed the RACE reads via MiXCR and lists one record per CDR3 protein. The sample has about 98,000 distinct CDR3 sequences; roughly 10% are singletons. Sample: whole blood, taken in connection with sensitization to the hapten diphenylcyclopropenone (DPC). These receptors were taken from a woman aged 60-75 years with alopecia areata. Some clones in this sample may be carry-over from other donors' samples.

The table lists this clonotype with many counts. The CDR3 spells CASSPSIGSGNQPQHF. The CDR3 region has the DNA TGTGCCAGCTCACCCTCAATCGGCAGTGGCAATCAGCCCCAGCATTTT. V is TRBV18 and J is TRBJ1-5, with D hard to call. Trimming cost V 3 bases and J 2 bases, with 14 bases left between them. Germline V gene data show CDR1 as KGHSH and CDR2 as LQKENI. This CDR3 comprises 16 residues. Supplemented by reference TRBV18 and TRBJ1-5, the full variable domain reads NAGVMQNPRHLVRRRGQEARLRCSPMKGHSHVYWYRQLPEEGLKFMVYLQKENIIDESGMPKERFSAEFPKEGPSILRIQQVVRGDSAAYFCASSPSIGSGNQPQHFGDGTRLSIL.

Ten or more counts support this clonotype. The V gene is TRBV6-5, the J gene TRBJ2-3; 11 bases align to TRBD2. The germline V gene encodes CDR1 MNHEY and CDR2 SVGAGI. V lost 2 bases, J lost 0 bases, and 1 base stayed unmatched. This CDR3 region has 16 residues. CDR3 in DNA: TGTGCCAGCAGTTACGGGACTAGCGGAAGCACAGATACGCAGTATTTT. It yields the protein CASSYGTSGSTDTQYF.

This clonotype was recorded at least ten times. The chain links TRBV18 to TRBJ1-1, with 8 bases fitting TRBD1. The V gene end was trimmed by 1 base and the J gene end by 5 bases; junction bases not matched to a gene: 12. Germline loops: CDR1 KGHSH, CDR2 LQKENI. This CDR3 has 17 residues. The CDR3 DNA reads as TGTGCCAGCTCACCACGACTAATGACCGGACAGGGTACTGAAGCTTTCTTT. Translating it yields CASSPRLMTGQGTEAFF.

This clonotype came up many times. The chain links TRBV5-1 to TRBJ2-1; 9 nucleotides agree with TRBD2. The CDR3 covers 19 residues. The trim removed 4 bases at V and 3 bases at J, leaving 17 bases unmatched. Germline CDR1 and CDR2: SGHRS and YFSETQ. CDR3 coding DNA: TGCGCCAGCAGCCGAAACTCTCCTAGCGGGGTGGCGGACTACAATGAGCAGTTCTTC. This encodes CASSRNSPSGVADYNEQFF.

The rearrangement uses TRBV9 and TRBJ2-7; the D call may be TRBD1 or TRBD2 (5 bases each). V dropped 7 bases and J dropped 5 bases, with 10 bases sitting between them. Per germline, CDR1 SGDLS and CDR2 YYNGEE. There are 11 residues in the CDR3. This CDR3 is CASGAGNEQYF. CDR3 DNA sequence: TGTGCCAGCGGGGCCGGGAACGAGCAGTACTTC.

This clonotype was seen more than once but under ten times. V is TRBV11-2 and J is TRBJ2-7, with D maybe TRBD1 (7 bases). The CDR3 loop spans 16 amino acids. CDR1 is SGHAT and CDR2 is FQNNGV in the germline V gene. Deletions cut 6 bases from V and 2 bases from J, with 20 bases between. The CDR3 sequence is CASRRETGRSAYEQYF. In nucleotides, the CDR3 is TGTGCCAGCAGACGAGAGACAGGGAGGAGCGCCTACGAGCAGTACTTC.

This clonotype appeared many times. The chain joins TRBV27 to TRBJ2-1, with 8 bases that match TRBD2. Germline CDR1 and CDR2: MNHEY and SMNVEV (reference sequence). The CDR3 extends over 15 amino acids. The J segment lost 7 bases and the V segment lost 6 bases, leaving 11 bases of the junction unmatched. The CDR3 here is CASRGLAGSENEQFF. The CDR3 nucleotides are TGTGCCAGCAGGGGGTTAGCGGGGTCGGAAAATGAGCAGTTCTTC.

This clonotype was seen at least ten times. The chain links TRBV5-1 to TRBJ1-1; 7 nucleotides match TRBD1. CDR1 is SGHRS, CDR2 YFSETQ, per germline. V was clipped by 3 bases and J by 0 bases; unmatched bases: 2. This CDR3 contains 14 residues. CDR3 bases: TGCGCCAGCAGCTCCGGACAGGTGAACACTGAAGCTTTCTTT. Protein: CASSSGQVNTEAFF. The full variable domain, completed using reference TRBV5-1 and TRBJ1-1, is KAGVTQTPRYLIKTRGQQVTLSCSPISGHRSVSWYQQTPGQGLQFLFEYFSETQRNKGNFPGRFSGRQFSNSRSEMNVSTLELGDSALYLCASSSGQVNTEAFFGQGTRLTVV.

A few counts support this clonotype. This sequence joins TRBV27 and TRBJ2-6; 9 bases match TRBD1. V shed 5 bases, J shed 4 bases, and the junction held 9 bases outside the gene matches. This CDR3 is 17 amino acids long. CDR1 and CDR2 from the germline V gene are MNHEY and SMNVEV (reference sequence). The CDR3 sequence is CASSQGTGLEGANVLTF. Written as DNA, the CDR3 is TGTGCCAGCAGTCAAGGGACAGGGCTGGAGGGGGCCAACGTCCTGACTTTC.

V and J are TRBV2 and TRBJ2-1; D not certain. The CDR3 runs to 11 residues. V was trimmed by 4 bases and J by 8 bases, leaving 6 bases between them. Germline loops: CDR1 SNHLY, CDR2 FYNNEI. CDR3 in amino acids: CASSAVYEQFF. Written as DNA, the CDR3 is TGTGCCAGCAGTGCCGTCTATGAGCAGTTCTTC.